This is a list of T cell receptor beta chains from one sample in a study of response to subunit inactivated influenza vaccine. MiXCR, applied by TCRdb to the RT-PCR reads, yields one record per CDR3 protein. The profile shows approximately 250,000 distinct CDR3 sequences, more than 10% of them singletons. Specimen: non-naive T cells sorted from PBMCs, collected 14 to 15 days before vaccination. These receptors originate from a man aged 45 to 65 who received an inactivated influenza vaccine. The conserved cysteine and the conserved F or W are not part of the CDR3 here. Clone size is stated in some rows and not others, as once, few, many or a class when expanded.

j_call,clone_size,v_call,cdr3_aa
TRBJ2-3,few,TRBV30,AWSLGYPGTADTQY
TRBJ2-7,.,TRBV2,ASSEAGTLYEQY
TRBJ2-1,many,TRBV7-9,ASSLASLANNEQF
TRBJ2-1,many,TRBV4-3,ASSVYDSPRGEQF
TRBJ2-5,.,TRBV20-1,SAANRGDQETQY
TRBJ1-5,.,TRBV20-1,SARDPGGHQPQH
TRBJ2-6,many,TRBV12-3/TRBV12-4,ATQRSSGANVLT
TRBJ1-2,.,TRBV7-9,ASSPTGVHGYT
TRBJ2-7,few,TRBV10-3,AAGLDANSYEQY
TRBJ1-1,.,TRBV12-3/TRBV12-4,ASSQGQPDVAF
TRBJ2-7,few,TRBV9,ASSVSDLAGPIEQY
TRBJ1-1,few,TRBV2,ASRPGTLMNTEAF
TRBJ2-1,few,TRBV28,ASSFTGGYNEQF
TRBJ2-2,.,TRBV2,ASSRLEGAGELF
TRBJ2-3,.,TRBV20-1,SARGAGGPVTDTQY
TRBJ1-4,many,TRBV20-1,SARTDRVNEKLF
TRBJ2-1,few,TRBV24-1,ATSTEFQQF
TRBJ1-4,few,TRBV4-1,ASSRTGTTYEKLF
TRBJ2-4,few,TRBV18,ASSPGSRNIQY
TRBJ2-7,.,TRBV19,ASTGTGTSYEQY